These 3 T cell receptor beta chains came from one sample sequenced in a study of blood T cells in healthy people across ages. Then a second PCR, running roughly 7 to 11 cycles, was carried out with a sample-barcoded 5' primer and a J-beta primer mix. TCRdb analysed the 5' RACE reads with MiXCR anew, one entry per CDR3 protein. The data show approximately 800,000 distinct CDR3 sequences, 35% to 50% seen once. Sequencing was performed on blood. The source of these receptors is an elderly man in good health.

The V gene is TRBV6-1, the J gene TRBJ1-1; D perhaps matches TRBD1 (5 bases). CDR3 size: 12 residues. Per the germline V gene, CDR1 is MNHNS and CDR2 is SASEGT. Deletions cut 1 base from V and 9 bases from J, with 9 bases between. CDR3 sequence reads: CASSEGGRQAFF. The CDR3 DNA sequence: TGTGCCAGCAGTGAAGGGGGACGGCAAGCTTTCTTT.

The CDR3 nucleotides are TGTGCCTGGAGTGTACGGGGTAGTGGCAATCAGCCCCAGCATTTT. Translation gives CAWSVRGSGNQPQHF. The J gene is TRBJ1-5, the V gene TRBV30; the D is unclear. Per germline, CDR1 GTSNPN and CDR2 SVGIG (reference sequence). The CDR3 has 15 residues. V dropped 0 bases and J dropped 2 bases, with 11 bases sitting between them.

There are a few counts of this clonotype. The V and J genes are TRBV2 and TRBJ1-2, with D possibly matching TRBD1 (5 bases). The CDR3 totals 12 residues. V shed 10 bases and J shed 1 base, with 10 bases lying between them. The germline CDR1 and CDR2 sequences are SNHLY and FYNNEI. The CDR3 sequence is CAIIRVNYGYTF. The CDR3, as DNA: TGTGCCATCATCAGGGTTAACTATGGCTACACCTTC.